This T cell receptor (beta chain) was documented in a study of PD-L1 blockade in urothelial cancer. Study details: Male patients with bladder-origin urothelial cancer numbered most of the 29.

Findings and limits, study-wide: TCR clonality was measured in pretreatment peripheral blood. Clonality below the median predicted better survival.

In regard to this clone: Its antigen is unknown.

The CDR3 runs to 14 residues. V lost 10 bases, J lost 3 bases, and 9 bases stayed unmatched. Germline CDR1 MNHNY, CDR2 SVGAGI (reference sequence). Profiling relied on immunoSEQ multiplex PCR, and the TCRdb table lists in-frame clones only, not all of them. The table has tens of thousands of clones, around 90% seen once. Time point: pretreatment peripheral blood. This rearrangement joins TRBV6-6 to TRBJ2-1, with 7 positions matching TRBD1. This TCR came from a man in his 70s with urothelial cancer. Sequences were derived from PBMCs, sampled around atezolizumab (anti-PD-L1) treatment. The CDR3 here is CATKGQQLYNEQFF. The CDR3 DNA is TGTGCCACCAAGGGACAGCAACTCTACAATGAGCAGTTCTTC.